The source of this TCR beta chain is a study of technical replicates of blood from a handful of donors. Germline-derived CDR1 and CDR2 are GTSNPN and SVGIG (reference sequence). This CDR3 is built from 14 residues. Trimming cost V 1 base and J 4 bases, with 13 bases left between them. The method was immunoSEQ multiplex PCR; TCRdb's version includes in-frame clones alone and lacks a portion of them. The top ten hold 3% to 5% of the sample, which has roughly 48,000 clones, about 93% seen once. Sequencing input: PBMCs. The TCR originated in a human donor in good health. Some clones in this sample may be carry-over from other donors' samples. The genes are TRBV30 and TRBJ1-2, with D unresolved. The CDR3 is CAWSARRAGYGYTF. CDR3 nucleotide sequence: TGTGCCTGGAGTGCACGACGGGCGGGCTATGGCTACACCTTC.